These 9 T cell receptor beta chains originate from one sample sequenced in a study of T cell responses to AZD1222 COVID-19 vaccine. The repertoire was sequenced with immunoSEQ multiplex PCR; TCRdb's copy has only in-frame clones and lacks some. This table holds 130,000 or so clones, around 84% found once. Source: peripheral blood, taken on day 0 of AZD1222 vaccination. These receptors originate from an adult in good health.

The rearrangement links TRBV5-1 to TRBJ1-2; 11 bases are shared with TRBD1. Germline V gives CDR1 SGHRS, CDR2 YFSETQ. The CDR3 spans 15 residues. V dropped 4 bases and J dropped 9; count of bases not matched to a gene: 11. CDR3 in amino acids: CASSNGQGATGSYTF. For the CDR3, the DNA is TGCGCCAGCAGCAACGGACAGGGGGCGACTGGGAGCTACACCTTC. Variable domain in full (rest from reference TRBV5-1 and TRBJ1-2): KAGVTQTPRYLIKTRGQQVTLSCSPISGHRSVSWYQQTPGQGLQFLFEYFSETQRNKGNFPGRFSGRQFSNSRSEMNVSTLELGDSALYLCASSNGQGATGSYTFGSGTRLTVV.

The chain uses TRBV18 and TRBJ1-2; no clear D gene. CDR1 and CDR2 from the germline V gene are KGHSH and LQKENI. The V and J ends lost 2 bases and 4 bases respectively, with 11 bases between them. This CDR3 comprises 14 residues. CDR3 sequence reads: CASSPSPDGYGYTF. The DNA for the CDR3 is TGTGCCAGCTCACCATCGCCTGACGGCTATGGCTACACCTTC.

The chain is built from TRBV7-9 and TRBJ2-1; D is perhaps TRBD2 (6 bases). The ends were cut back, 3 bases at V and 6 bases at J, with 15 bases in the middle. The CDR3 spans 15 residues. Germline CDR1 SEHNR, CDR2 FQNEAQ (reference sequence). CDR3 in amino acids: CASSFMEGWGNEQFF. The CDR3 DNA reads TGTGCCAGCAGCTTTATGGAGGGGTGGGGCAATGAGCAGTTCTTC. The variable domain in full, completed from reference TRBV7-9 and TRBJ2-1, reads DTGVSQNPRHKITKRGQNVTFRCDPISEHNRLYWYRQTLGQGPEFLTYFQNEAQLEKSRLLSDRFSAERPKGSFSTLEIQRTEQGDSAMYLCASSFMEGWGNEQFFGPGTRLTVL.

The chain carries TRBV7-9 and TRBJ1-6; perhaps TRBD1 as D (5 bases). With 0 bases removed from V and 14 bases from J, the gap between germline ends came to 11 bases. Germline assignment: CDR1 SEHNR and CDR2 FQNEAQ (reference sequence). CDR3 size: 13 residues. The CDR3 spells CASSLAEGRALHF. For the CDR3, the DNA is TGTGCCAGCAGCTTAGCGGAGGGGCGGGCCCTCCACTTT. The variable domain in full, with the rest retrieved from reference TRBV7-9 and TRBJ1-6, is DTGVSQNPRHKITKRGQNVTFRCDPISEHNRLYWYRQTLGQGPEFLTYFQNEAQLEKSRLLSDRFSAERPKGSFSTLEIQRTEQGDSAMYLCASSLAEGRALHFGNGTRLTVT.

J is TRBJ2-2 and V is TRBV7-7; 9 bases agree with TRBD2. The CDR3 runs 17 residues. V shed 5 bases and J 4 bases; nucleotides not matched to a gene: 11. Germline lookup yields CDR1 SSHAT and CDR2 FNYEAQ (reference sequence). The chain's CDR3 is CASSPSILSGSTGELFF. The CDR3 nucleotides read TGTGCCAGCAGCCCGAGCATACTTAGCGGGAGCACCGGGGAGCTGTTTTTT.

The chain employs TRBV28 and TRBJ2-3; D not certain. The CDR3 length is 18 residues. V lost 1 base and J 1 base, leaving 18 bases between the germline ends. CDR1 MDHEN and CDR2 SYDVKM come from the germline V gene. CDR3 bases: TGTGCCAGCAGTTTATTCGTCTGGGCAGGAAGAGGCACAGATACGCAGTATTTT. Translation gives CASSLFVWAGRGTDTQYF.

The V gene is TRBV7-2, the J gene TRBJ1-2, with D tentatively TRBD1 (6 bases). Germline loops: CDR1 SGHTA, CDR2 FQGNSA. The CDR3 has 16 residues. With 1 base removed from V and 2 bases from J, the gap between germline ends came to 14 bases. The DNA of the CDR3 is TGTGCCAGCAGCTTAGGAGGGGGACGGCAGAACTATGGCTACACCTTC. Its translation: CASSLGGGRQNYGYTF.

V and J are TRBV27 and TRBJ2-1, with TRBD1 matching 10 bases. V dropped 5 bases and J dropped 2; count of bases not matched to a gene: 3. Germline CDR1 and CDR2: MNHEY and SMNVEV (reference sequence). The CDR3 covers 15 residues. The CDR3 protein is CASSPGQGAYNEQFF. CDR3 coding DNA: TGTGCCAGCAGTCCAGGACAGGGGGCCTACAATGAGCAGTTCTTC.

This sequence joins TRBV7-2 and TRBJ2-7, with no clear D. The CDR3 consists of 13 residues. Trimming took 1 base from V and 6 from J, leaving 10 bases between them. Germline CDR1 and CDR2: SGHTA and FQGNSA. The CDR3, as DNA: TGTGCCAGCAGCTTAGTCGGGTTTTCCGAGCAGTACTTC. Encoded protein: CASSLVGFSEQYF.